The 17 T cell receptor beta chains in this list originate from one sample, sequenced in a study of T cell repertoires in cytomegalovirus infection. TCRdb re-called the reads with MiXCR, one entry per CDR3 protein. The table includes around 310,000 distinct CDR3 sequences, about a sixth detected once. Sequencing used PBMCs. The receptors stem from a human donor in good health (CMV status not recorded). Some clones in this sample may be carry-over from other donors' samples.

There are a few counts of this clonotype. This sequence joins TRBV5-5 and TRBJ2-7; 9 bases map to TRBD1. This CDR3 contains 18 residues. CDR1 is SGHKS, CDR2 YYEKEE, per germline (reference sequence). The trim removed 2 bases at V and 2 bases at J, leaving 14 bases unmatched. The CDR3 coding sequence is TGTGCCAGCAGCTTCCTAGGACAGGGGTCAGGACCTACCTACGAGCAGTACTTC. Its protein product is CASSFLGQGSGPTYEQYF.

This clonotype was counted many times. The V call is TRBV7-3, the J call TRBJ2-5; 9 bases agree with TRBD1. This CDR3 is 14 amino acids long. The V and J ends lost 4 bases and 5 bases, in that order; junction bases with no gene match: 5. The germline gives CDR1 SGHTA, CDR2 FQGTGA. The CDR3, as DNA: TGTGCCAGCAGCTACGGGACAGGGACGGAGACCCAGTACTTC. Protein: CASSYGTGTETQYF.

This clonotype came up a few times. The V call is TRBV3-1, the J call TRBJ2-2; tentatively, D is TRBD1 or TRBD2 (6 bases each). Germline V gene data show CDR1 as LGHDT and CDR2 as YNNKEL (reference sequence). The CDR3 has 14 amino acids. V shed 7 bases and J shed 5 bases, with 14 bases lying between them. Written as DNA, the CDR3 is TGTGCCAGCAACGTGAAGGGGGGTACCGGGGAGCTGTTTTTT. This encodes CASNVKGGTGELFF.

This clonotype showed up just a few times. CDR3 nucleotides: TGCAGCGTGCGGACAGGTGAGAACACTGAAGCTTTCTTT. Translation gives CSVRTGENTEAFF. V gene TRBV29-1 combines with J gene TRBJ1-1, with TRBD1 matching 7 bases. Trimming removed 6 bases from V and 1 base from J; junction bases left unmatched: 5. Germline V CDR1 and CDR2: SQVTM, ANQGSEA. The CDR3 spans 13 residues.

This clonotype was observed at least ten times. CDR3 amino acids: CASIRLTLQETQYF. The CDR3 region has the DNA TGTGCCAGCATCCGACTAACCTTACAAGAGACCCAGTACTTC. This chain joins TRBV7-9 and TRBJ2-5; D possibly corresponds to TRBD2 (5 bases). Germline assignment: CDR1 SEHNR and CDR2 FQNEAQ (reference sequence). V lost 7 bases and J 2 bases, leaving 14 bases between the germline ends. This CDR3 is built from 14 residues.

This chain links TRBV27 with TRBJ1-5; D not resolved. Germline CDR1 and CDR2: MNHEY and SMNVEV (reference sequence). The CDR3 is 13 amino acids. With 6 bases removed from V and 1 base from J, the gap between germline ends came to 7 bases. CDR3: CASRGASNQPQHF. CDR3 nucleotide sequence: TGTGCCAGCAGGGGCGCAAGCAATCAGCCCCAGCATTTT.

V and J are TRBV10-3 and TRBJ2-3; D may be TRBD1 (5 bases). Germline lookup yields CDR1 ENHRY and CDR2 SYGVKD. Trimming shortened V by 7 bases and J by 5 bases, and 19 bases separated the two germline ends. The CDR3 loop spans 15 amino acids. In DNA form, the CDR3 reads TGTGCCATCAAAGGGCAGGGTACTACCGGAGATACGCAGTATTTT. As protein: CAIKGQGTTGDTQYF.

J is TRBJ2-6 and V is TRBV6-1; no clear D gene. Per the germline V gene, CDR1 is MNHNS and CDR2 is SASEGT. The CDR3 consists of 20 residues. V gave up 0 bases and J gave up 2 bases, with 20 bases separating them. CDR3 in amino acids: CASSEAVGLAGYAGANVLTF. The CDR3 DNA sequence: TGTGCCAGCAGTGAAGCTGTGGGTTTGGCAGGTTACGCTGGGGCCAACGTCCTGACTTTC.

Ten or more counts support this clonotype. V is TRBV7-2 and J is TRBJ1-1; a weak D match, TRBD1 (5 bases). The germline V gene encodes CDR1 SGHTA and CDR2 FQGNSA. This CDR3 contains 20 residues. V lost 1 base and J lost 0, with 24 bases in between. CDR3 nucleotides: TGTGCCAGCAGCTTAGACCCGTACGGGGCAGGTCAAAATGTGAACACTGAAGCTTTCTTT. As protein: CASSLDPYGAGQNVNTEAFF.

This clonotype was detected ten times or more. The chain employs TRBV4-3 and TRBJ1-6; D gene uncertain. The germline V gene has CDR1 LGHNA and CDR2 YSLEER. Trimming took off 0 bases at V and 6 bases at J, with 15 bases between the two ends. This CDR3 contains 17 residues. CDR3 nucleotides: TGCGCCAGCAGCCAAGACCAGGACGTCCGGGGTAATTCACCCCTCCACTTT. It is translated as CASSQDQDVRGNSPLHF.

This clonotype was seen a handful of times. The genes are TRBV28 and TRBJ1-6; D uncertain. CDR1 and CDR2 from the germline V gene are MDHEN and SYDVKM. Trimming stripped 2 bases from V and 8 bases from J, with 7 bases between. This CDR3 has 13 residues. The CDR3 reads CASSLPLYSPLHF. As DNA, the CDR3 is TGTGCCAGCAGTTTACCTCTTTATTCACCCCTCCACTTT.

This clonotype was seen only a few times. The gene calls are TRBV19 and TRBJ1-5; TRBD1 aligns across 9 bases. Germline trimming cut 6 bases from V and 3 bases from J; bases unmatched to any gene: 9. This CDR3 is 16 amino acids long. Germline CDR1 is LNHDA and CDR2 is SQIVND (reference sequence). CDR3 DNA sequence: TGTGCCAGTAGGCGACAGGGGGATGGAATCAATCAGCCCCAGCATTTT. Translating it yields CASRRQGDGINQPQHF.

This clonotype was counted only a few times. The rearrangement joins TRBV2 to TRBJ2-1, with D perhaps matching TRBD1 (5 bases). The germline V gene encodes CDR1 SNHLY and CDR2 FYNNEI. The CDR3 length is 12 residues. V lost 8 bases and J 9 bases, leaving 14 bases between the germline ends. The CDR3 reads CASGQGSGEQFF. As DNA, the CDR3 is TGTGCCAGCGGTCAGGGTTCGGGTGAGCAGTTCTTC.

On this clonotype itself: One junction end disagrees with the germline gene, perhaps due to a read error. The CDR3 here is CASSLVGTGELLF. CDR3 coding DNA: TGTGCCAGCAGCTTGGTTGGCACCGGGGAGCTGCTTTTT. The chain recombines TRBV5-6 with TRBJ2-2, with a tentative D call TRBD2 (5 bases). The germline CDR1 and CDR2 sequences are SGHDT and YYEEEE. The CDR3 runs to 13 residues.

This clonotype was detected ten times or more. The chain has TRBV4-1 and TRBJ2-5; maybe TRBD2 (6 bases). The CDR3 runs to 13 residues. Germline V gives CDR1 MGHRA, CDR2 YSYEKL. Trimming removed 4 bases from V and 4 bases from J, with 10 bases in between. The CDR3, as DNA: TGCGCCAGCAGCCCTCCCGGGGGAGAGACCCAGTACTTC. It codes for CASSPPGGETQYF.

As concerns this clonotype: A much larger clone lies a single base off, so this may be a read error. V and J are TRBV6-9 and TRBJ2-1; 7 positions agree with TRBD2. Germline CDR1 MNHGY, CDR2 SVAAGI. There are 18 residues in the CDR3. The CDR3 loop reads CASGYSLGGDSSYNEQFF. DNA of the CDR3: TGTGCCAGCGGTTATAGTCTGGGGGGGGATAGCTCCTACAATGAGCAGTTCTTC.

This clonotype was counted many times. The chain carries TRBV28 and TRBJ1-1; no reliable D call. Germline assignment: CDR1 MDHEN and CDR2 SYDVKM. The V end lost 5 bases, the J end lost 1 base, and 11 bases lay between the germline ends. This CDR3 spans 14 amino acids. The CDR3 DNA is TGTGCCAGCAGTATCGCGAGGTCGAACACTGAAGCTTTCTTT. The encoded protein is CASSIARSNTEAFF.